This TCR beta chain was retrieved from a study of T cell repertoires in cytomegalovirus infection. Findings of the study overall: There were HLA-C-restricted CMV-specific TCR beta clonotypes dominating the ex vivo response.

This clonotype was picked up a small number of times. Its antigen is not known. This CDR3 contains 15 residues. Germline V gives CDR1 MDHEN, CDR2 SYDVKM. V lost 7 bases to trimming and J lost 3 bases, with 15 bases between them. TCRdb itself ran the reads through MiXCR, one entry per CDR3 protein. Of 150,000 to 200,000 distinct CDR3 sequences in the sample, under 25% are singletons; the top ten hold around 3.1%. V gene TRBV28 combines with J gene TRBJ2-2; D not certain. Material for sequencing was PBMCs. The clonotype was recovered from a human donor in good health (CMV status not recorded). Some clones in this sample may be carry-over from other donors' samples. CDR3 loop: CASTPLAVDTGELFF. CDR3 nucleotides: TGTGCCAGCACCCCCTTGGCGGTGGACACCGGGGAGCTGTTTTTT.